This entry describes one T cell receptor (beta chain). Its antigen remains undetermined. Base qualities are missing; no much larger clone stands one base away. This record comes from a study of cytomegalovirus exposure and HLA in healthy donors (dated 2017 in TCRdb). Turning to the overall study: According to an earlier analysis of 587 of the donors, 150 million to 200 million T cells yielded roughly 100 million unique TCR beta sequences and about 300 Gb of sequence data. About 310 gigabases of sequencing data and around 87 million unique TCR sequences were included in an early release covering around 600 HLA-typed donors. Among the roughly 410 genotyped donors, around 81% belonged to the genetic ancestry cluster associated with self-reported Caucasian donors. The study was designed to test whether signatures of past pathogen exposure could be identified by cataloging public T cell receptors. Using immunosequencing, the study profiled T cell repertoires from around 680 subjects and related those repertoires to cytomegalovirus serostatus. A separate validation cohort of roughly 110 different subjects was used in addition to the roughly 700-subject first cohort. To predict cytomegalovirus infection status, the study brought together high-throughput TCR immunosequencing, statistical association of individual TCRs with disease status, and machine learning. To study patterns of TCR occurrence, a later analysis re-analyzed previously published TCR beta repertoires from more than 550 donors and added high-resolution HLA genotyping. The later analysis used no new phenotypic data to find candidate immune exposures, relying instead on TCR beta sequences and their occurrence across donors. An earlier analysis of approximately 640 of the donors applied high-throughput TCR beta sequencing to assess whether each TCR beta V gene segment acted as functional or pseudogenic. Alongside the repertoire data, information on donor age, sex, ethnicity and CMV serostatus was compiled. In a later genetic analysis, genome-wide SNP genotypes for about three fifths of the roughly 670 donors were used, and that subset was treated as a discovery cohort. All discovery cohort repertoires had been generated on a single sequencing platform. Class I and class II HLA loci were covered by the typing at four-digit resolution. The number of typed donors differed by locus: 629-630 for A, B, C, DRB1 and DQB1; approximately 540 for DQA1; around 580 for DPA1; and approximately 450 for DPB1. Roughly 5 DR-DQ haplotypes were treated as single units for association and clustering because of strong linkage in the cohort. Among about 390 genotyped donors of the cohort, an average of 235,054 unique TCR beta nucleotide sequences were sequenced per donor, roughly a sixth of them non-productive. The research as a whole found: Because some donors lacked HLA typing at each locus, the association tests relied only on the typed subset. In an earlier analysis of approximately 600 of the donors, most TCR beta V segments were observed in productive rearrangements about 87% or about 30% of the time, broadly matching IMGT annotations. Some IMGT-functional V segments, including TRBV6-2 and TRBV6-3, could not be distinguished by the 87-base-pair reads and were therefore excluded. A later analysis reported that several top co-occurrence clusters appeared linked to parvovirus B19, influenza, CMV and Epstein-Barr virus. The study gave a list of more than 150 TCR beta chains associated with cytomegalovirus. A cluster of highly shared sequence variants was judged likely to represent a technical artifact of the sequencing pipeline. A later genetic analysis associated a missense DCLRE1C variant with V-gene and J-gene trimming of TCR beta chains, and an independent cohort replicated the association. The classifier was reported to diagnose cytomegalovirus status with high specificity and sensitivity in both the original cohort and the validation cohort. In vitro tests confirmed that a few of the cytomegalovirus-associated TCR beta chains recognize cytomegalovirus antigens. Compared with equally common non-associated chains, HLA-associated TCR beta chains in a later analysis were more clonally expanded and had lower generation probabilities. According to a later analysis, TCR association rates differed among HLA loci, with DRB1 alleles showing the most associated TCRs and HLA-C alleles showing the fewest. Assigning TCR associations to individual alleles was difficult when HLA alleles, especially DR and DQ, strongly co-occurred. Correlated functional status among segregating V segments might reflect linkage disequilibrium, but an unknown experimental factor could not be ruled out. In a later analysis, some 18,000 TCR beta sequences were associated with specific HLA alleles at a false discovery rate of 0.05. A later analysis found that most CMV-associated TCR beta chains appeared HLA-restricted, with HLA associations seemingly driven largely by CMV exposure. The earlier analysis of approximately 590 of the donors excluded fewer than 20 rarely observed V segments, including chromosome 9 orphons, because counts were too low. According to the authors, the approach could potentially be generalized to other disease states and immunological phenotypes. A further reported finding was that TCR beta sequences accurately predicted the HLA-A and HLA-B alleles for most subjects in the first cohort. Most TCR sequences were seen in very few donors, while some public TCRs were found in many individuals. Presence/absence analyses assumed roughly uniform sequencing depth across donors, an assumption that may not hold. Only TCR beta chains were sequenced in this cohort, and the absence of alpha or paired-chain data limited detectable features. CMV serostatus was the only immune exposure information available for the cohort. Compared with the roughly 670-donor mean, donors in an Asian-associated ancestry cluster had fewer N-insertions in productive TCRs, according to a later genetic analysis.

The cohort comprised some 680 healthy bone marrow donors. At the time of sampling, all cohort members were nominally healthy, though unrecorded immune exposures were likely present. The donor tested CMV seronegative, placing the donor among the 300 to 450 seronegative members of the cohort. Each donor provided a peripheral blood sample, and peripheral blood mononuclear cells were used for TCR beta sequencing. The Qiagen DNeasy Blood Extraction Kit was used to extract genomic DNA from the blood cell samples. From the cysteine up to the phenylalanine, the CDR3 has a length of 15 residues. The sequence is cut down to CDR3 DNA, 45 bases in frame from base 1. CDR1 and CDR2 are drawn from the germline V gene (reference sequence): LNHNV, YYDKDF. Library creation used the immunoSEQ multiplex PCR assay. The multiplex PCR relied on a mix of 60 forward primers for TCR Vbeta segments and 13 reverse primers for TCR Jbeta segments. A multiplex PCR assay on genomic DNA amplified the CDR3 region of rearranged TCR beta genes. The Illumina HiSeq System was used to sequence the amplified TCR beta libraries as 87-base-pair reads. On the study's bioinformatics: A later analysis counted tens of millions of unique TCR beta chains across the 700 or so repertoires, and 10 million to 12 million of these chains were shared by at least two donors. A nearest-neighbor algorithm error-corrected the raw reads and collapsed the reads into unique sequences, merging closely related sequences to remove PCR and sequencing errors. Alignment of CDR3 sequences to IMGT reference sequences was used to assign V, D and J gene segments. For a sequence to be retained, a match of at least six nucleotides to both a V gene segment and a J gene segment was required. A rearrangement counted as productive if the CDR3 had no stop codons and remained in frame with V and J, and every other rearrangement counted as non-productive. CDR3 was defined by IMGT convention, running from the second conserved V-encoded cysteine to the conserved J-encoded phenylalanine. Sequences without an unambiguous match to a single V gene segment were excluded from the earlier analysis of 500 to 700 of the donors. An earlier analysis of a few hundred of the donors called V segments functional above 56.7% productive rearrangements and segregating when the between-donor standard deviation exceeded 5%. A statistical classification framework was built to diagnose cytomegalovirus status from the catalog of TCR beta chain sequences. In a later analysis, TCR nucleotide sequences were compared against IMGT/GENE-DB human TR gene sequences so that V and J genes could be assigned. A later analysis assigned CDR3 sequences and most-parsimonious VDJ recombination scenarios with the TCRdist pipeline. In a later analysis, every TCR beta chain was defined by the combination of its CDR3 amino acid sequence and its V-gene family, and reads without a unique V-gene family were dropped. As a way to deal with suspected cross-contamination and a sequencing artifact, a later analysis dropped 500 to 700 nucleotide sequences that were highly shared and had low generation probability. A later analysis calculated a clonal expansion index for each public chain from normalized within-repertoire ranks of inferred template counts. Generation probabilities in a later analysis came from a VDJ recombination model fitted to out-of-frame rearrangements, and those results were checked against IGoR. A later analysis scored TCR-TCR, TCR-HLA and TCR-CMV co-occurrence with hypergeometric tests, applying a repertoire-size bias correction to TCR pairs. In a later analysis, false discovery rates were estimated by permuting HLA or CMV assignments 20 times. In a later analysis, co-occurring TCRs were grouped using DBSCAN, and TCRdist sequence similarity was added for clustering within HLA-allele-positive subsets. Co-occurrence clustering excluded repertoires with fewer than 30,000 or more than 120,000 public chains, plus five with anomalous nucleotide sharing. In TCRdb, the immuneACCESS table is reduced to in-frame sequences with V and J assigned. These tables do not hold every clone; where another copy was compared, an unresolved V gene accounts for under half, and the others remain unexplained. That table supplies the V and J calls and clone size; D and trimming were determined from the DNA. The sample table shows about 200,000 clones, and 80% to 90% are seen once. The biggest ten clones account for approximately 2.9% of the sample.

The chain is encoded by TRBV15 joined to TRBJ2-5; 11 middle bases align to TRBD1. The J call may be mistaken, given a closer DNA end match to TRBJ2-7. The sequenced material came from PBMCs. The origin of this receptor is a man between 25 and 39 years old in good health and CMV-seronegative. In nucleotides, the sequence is TGTGCCACCAGCAGATCCGGGACAGGGGGCTACGAGCAGTACTTC. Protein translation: CATSRSGTGGYEQYF.